This TCR beta chain was captured by sequencing in a study of shared clonotypes between healthy human individuals. Study donors comprised healthy, HIV-negative adults devoid of recent acute infection or vaccination. Study-wide results and limits: Only blood was sampled, and tissue TCR repertoires likely differ from blood ones. Memory subsets generally showed smaller estimated richness than naive subsets did.

The data were produced by immunoSEQ multiplex PCR, yet TCRdb's version contains in-frame clones alone and is incomplete. Of a few million clones listed, about 90% are singletons. A word on this clone: No antigen is known for it.

The sample taken for sequencing was naive CD4+ T cells from PBMCs. This sample's subset: CD45RA+ positively selected. The TCR comes from a man aged 18 to 29 in good health. Some clones in this sample may be carry-over from other donors' samples.

The CDR3 nucleotides read TGCGCCAGCAGCAGGGCTCCCGGGGGGGCGTCAAGCAATCAGCCCCAGCATTTT. Translated: CASSRAPGGASSNQPQHF. V usage is TRBV5-1 and J usage is TRBJ1-5; a weak D match, TRBD1 (6 bases). Germline loops: CDR1 SGHRS, CDR2 YFSETQ. The CDR3 is 18 amino acids. The V end lost 4 bases, the J end lost 1 base, and 21 bases lay between the germline ends.